The next 31 T cell receptor beta chains were all read from a single sample in a study of STAT5B mutations in CD4+ large granular lymphocyte leukemia. Method: immunoSEQ multiplex PCR; TCRdb's copy keeps in-frame clones and lacks some. The table lists tens of thousands of clones, 72% of them singletons, with 0.55% to 0.65% in the top ten. Sequenced sample: CD4+ T cells from blood buffy coats. These receptors all come from a human donor in good health.

The rearrangement joins TRBV7-2 to TRBJ1-1, with no clear D. CDR1 and CDR2 from the germline V gene are SGHTA and FQGNSA. The V end was cut by 5 bases, the J end by 0 bases, with 16 bases between. This CDR3 has 16 residues. CDR3 amino acids: CASSPRWAIMNTEAFF. CDR3 coding DNA: TGTGCCAGCAGCCCGAGATGGGCTATTATGAACACTGAAGCTTTCTTT.

This sequence joins TRBV5-1 and TRBJ2-7; D perhaps matches TRBD1 (6 bases). The ends were cut back, 3 bases at V and 2 bases at J, with 15 bases in the middle. CDR1 is SGHRS and CDR2 is YFSETQ in the germline V gene. The CDR3 length is 15 residues. The CDR3: CASSSPTGQTYEQYF. CDR3 bases: TGCGCCAGCAGCTCCCCGACAGGACAAACCTACGAGCAGTACTTC.

This rearrangement joins TRBV5-1 to TRBJ2-7, with D perhaps matching TRBD2 (6 bases). Germline V gene lookup returns CDR1 SGHRS and CDR2 YFSETQ. Trimming stripped 2 bases from V and 0 bases from J, with 21 bases between. The CDR3 totals 18 residues. The CDR3, as DNA: TGCGCCAGCAGCTTACGAAGCCGGACTACTCGGAGCTCCTACGAGCAGTACTTC. The encoded protein is CASSLRSRTTRSSYEQYF.

This clone has more than one count but fewer than ten. The chain uses TRBV5-5 and TRBJ1-5, with 7 bases identical to TRBD1. Unmatched junction bases numbered 9, after V lost 4 bases and J lost 5 bases. CDR3 length: 15 amino acids. The germline CDR1 and CDR2 sequences are SGHKS and YYEKEE (reference sequence). The CDR3 protein is CASSMTGSGDQPQHF. CDR3 sequence (DNA): TGTGCCAGCAGCATGACAGGGTCTGGTGATCAGCCCCAGCATTTT.

V gene TRBV5-1 combines with J gene TRBJ2-3; TRBD1 aligns across 7 bases. CDR3 size: 15 residues. Trimming cost V 3 bases and J 5 bases; bases outside gene matches: 9. The germline CDR1 and CDR2 sequences are SGHRS and YFSETQ. This CDR3 is CASSYGQERVDTQYF. As DNA, the CDR3 is TGCGCCAGCAGCTACGGACAGGAACGGGTAGATACGCAGTATTTT.

The rearrangement joins TRBV5-1 to TRBJ2-7; D gene uncertain. V gave up 2 bases and J gave up 0 bases, with 3 bases separating them. The germline gives CDR1 SGHRS, CDR2 YFSETQ. The CDR3 contains 12 residues. The CDR3 loop reads CASSLTSYEQYF. The CDR3 bases are TGCGCCAGCAGCTTAACCTCCTACGAGCAGTACTTC.

This sequence joins TRBV28 and TRBJ2-3; D is unresolved. The germline V gene encodes CDR1 MDHEN and CDR2 SYDVKM. The CDR3 extends over 16 amino acids. Trimming left V 5 bases short and J 0 bases short, with 15 bases between. CDR3 DNA sequence: TGTGCCAGCAGTCCGGACCGCGGCACTAGCACAGATACGCAGTATTTT. This encodes CASSPDRGTSTDTQYF.

The chain has TRBV11-2 and TRBJ2-2; D is uncertain. V lost 3 bases and J 5 bases, leaving 10 bases between the germline ends. The CDR3 has 14 residues. The V gene's germline CDR1 is SGHAT and CDR2 FQNNGV. DNA of the CDR3: TGTGCCAGCAGCTTGTCAGTGGGGACCGGGGAGCTGTTTTTT. This sequence encodes CASSLSVGTGELFF.

In DNA, the CDR3 is TGTGCTAGTGGATCACAGGGGGTCGGGACCGGGGAGCTGTTTTTT. This encodes CASGSQGVGTGELFF. The V call is TRBV12-5, the J call TRBJ2-2, with 8 bases matching TRBD1. Germline V gene data show CDR1 as LGHNT and CDR2 as FRNRAP. The trim removed 6 bases at V and 5 bases at J, leaving 8 bases unmatched. This CDR3 region has 15 residues.

The chain employs TRBV4-3 and TRBJ2-7; 10 nucleotides match TRBD2. The CDR3 has 16 amino acids. The germline gives CDR1 LGHNA, CDR2 YSLEER. Germline trimming cut 1 base from V and 2 bases from J; bases unmatched to any gene: 5. CDR3 DNA sequence: TGCGCCAGCAGCCAAGTGGGAGCGGGGGGGACCTACGAGCAGTACTTC. Amino acid sequence: CASSQVGAGGTYEQYF.

The genes are TRBV11-3 and TRBJ2-1; possible D gene TRBD1, 6 bases. Trimming removed 1 base at V and 8 bases at J, with 9 bases between. The CDR3 spans 13 residues. In germline, CDR1 is SGHNT, CDR2 YENEEA. The chain's CDR3 is CASSLAGADEQFF. In nucleotides, the CDR3 is TGTGCCAGCAGCTTAGCAGGGGCCGATGAGCAGTTCTTC.

The V call is TRBV7-9, the J call TRBJ2-1, with D hard to call. The CDR3 extends over 13 amino acids. V was trimmed by 5 bases and J by 12 bases, leaving 17 bases between them. Per germline, CDR1 SEHNR and CDR2 FQNEAQ (reference sequence). The CDR3 sequence: CASSAEMDARQFF. The CDR3 DNA reads as TGTGCCAGCAGCGCCGAGATGGACGCGCGGCAGTTCTTC.

The chain couples TRBV18 to TRBJ2-7, with D hard to call. Per germline, CDR1 KGHSH and CDR2 LQKENI. CDR3 length: 22 residues. V was shortened by 0 bases and J by 4 bases, with 34 bases between the two germline ends. The CDR3 bases are TGTGCCAGCTCACCACCGGTCCGGACGCGCAACCTACCCCGAGGCGTTCTGTACGAGCAGTACTTC. Residues: CASSPPVRTRNLPRGVLYEQYF.

The V gene is TRBV28, the J gene TRBJ1-5; D is undetermined. Germline V gene data show CDR1 as MDHEN and CDR2 as SYDVKM. The length of the CDR3 is 11 residues. The germline V and J ends were trimmed by 3 bases and 7 bases, with 4 bases remaining between them. CDR3 sequence reads: CASSFKQPQHF. The CDR3 DNA reads as TGTGCCAGCAGTTTTAAACAGCCCCAGCATTTT.

The rearrangement uses TRBV5-6 and TRBJ2-3; no firm D call. Deletions cut 4 bases from V and 1 base from J, with 13 bases between. Germline CDR1 SGHDT, CDR2 YYEEEE. The CDR3 is made up of 15 amino acids. The CDR3 DNA reads as TGTGCCAGCAGCGGGCTAGTTGACGGCACAGATACGCAGTATTTT. Translation: CASSGLVDGTDTQYF. Drawing the rest from reference TRBV5-6 and TRBJ2-3, the complete variable domain is DAGVTQSPTHLIKTRGQQVTLRCSPKSGHDTVSWYQQALGQGPQFIFQYYEEEERQRGNFPDRFSGHQFPNYSSELNVNALLLGDSALYLCASSGLVDGTDTQYFGPGTRLTVL.

V and J are TRBV6-5 and TRBJ1-3; TRBD1 might be the D (5 bases). Deletions cut 6 bases from V and 1 base from J, with 10 bases between. The CDR3 spans 14 residues. Germline values: CDR1 MNHEY, CDR2 SVGAGI. CDR3 in DNA: TGTGCCAGCAGAAAAGGGGTATCTGGAAACACCATATATTTT. Translated, it gives CASRKGVSGNTIYF.

This sequence joins TRBV5-8 and TRBJ1-1; a possible D gene is TRBD1 (6 bases). The CDR3 covers 14 residues. Trimming removed 4 bases from V and 4 bases from J, with 14 bases in between. Germline assignment: CDR1 SGHTS and CDR2 YDEGEE. CDR3 sequence (DNA): TGTGCCAGCAGCCTATACAGGGATGGCACTGAAGCTTTCTTT. Translating gives CASSLYRDGTEAFF.

The chain carries TRBV14 and TRBJ2-2; no definite D call. Trimming removed 2 bases at V and 1 base at J, with 8 bases between. This CDR3 is built from 15 residues. The germline V gene has CDR1 SGHDN and CDR2 FVKESK. In DNA form, the CDR3 reads TGTGCCAGCAGCCAATTGGGAAAGAACACCGGGGAGCTGTTTTTT. It codes for CASSQLGKNTGELFF. Variable domain in full (rest from reference TRBV14 and TRBJ2-2): EAGVTQFPSHSVIEKGQTVTLRCDPISGHDNLYWYRRVMGKEIKFLLHFVKESKQDESGMPNNRFLAERTGGTYSTLKVQPAELEDSGVYFCASSQLGKNTGELFFGEGSRLTVL.

This clone was seen a few times. The rearrangement joins TRBV2 to TRBJ1-5; TRBD1 agrees at 8 bases. V shed 3 bases, J shed 7 bases, and the junction held 8 bases outside the gene matches. This CDR3 region has 15 residues. The germline V gene has CDR1 SNHLY and CDR2 FYNNEI. The CDR3 region is CASSEGQAKGQPQHF. CDR3 nucleotide sequence: TGTGCCAGCAGTGAGGGACAGGCAAAGGGGCAGCCCCAGCATTTT.

This chain connects TRBV7-2 to TRBJ2-3, with D tentatively TRBD2 (6 bases). The CDR3 is made up of 15 amino acids. CDR1 is SGHTA, CDR2 FQGNSA, per germline. Trimming took off 2 bases at V and 6 bases at J, with 15 bases between the two ends. CDR3 DNA sequence: TGTGCCAGCAGCTTATTTCTAGCGTATACGGATACGCAGTATTTT. Its translation: CASSLFLAYTDTQYF.

The chain is built from TRBV7-9 and TRBJ2-1; D call uncertain. V was clipped by 2 bases and J by 4 bases, with 6 bases between them. This CDR3 is 13 amino acids long. Germline loops: CDR1 SEHNR, CDR2 FQNEAQ (reference sequence). The CDR3: CASSLRQYNEQFF. In DNA, the CDR3 is TGTGCCAGCAGCTTAAGGCAGTACAATGAGCAGTTCTTC. Using reference TRBV7-9 and TRBJ2-1 for the parts outside the CDR3, the full variable domain is DTGVSQNPRHKITKRGQNVTFRCDPISEHNRLYWYRQTLGQGPEFLTYFQNEAQLEKSRLLSDRFSAERPKGSFSTLEIQRTEQGDSAMYLCASSLRQYNEQFFGPGTRLTVL.

V usage is TRBV5-1 and J usage is TRBJ2-5; 8 nucleotides line up with TRBD1. The CDR3 covers 15 residues. Germline V gives CDR1 SGHRS, CDR2 YFSETQ. The trim removed 4 bases at V and 6 bases at J, leaving 11 bases unmatched. CDR3 bases: TGCGCCAGCAGCCAAGGGGGACAGGTCTCGAAGACCCAGTACTTC. This codes for CASSQGGQVSKTQYF.

J is TRBJ2-5 and V is TRBV10-3; weak D call: TRBD1 (6 bases). Trimming pared 4 bases from V and 0 bases from J, leaving 6 bases between. CDR3 length: 13 amino acids. Looked up from germline, CDR1 is ENHRY and CDR2 is SYGVKD. The DNA of the CDR3 is TGTGCCATCAGTGGGACAGACCAAGAGACCCAGTACTTC. Its protein product is CAISGTDQETQYF.

This clone occurred a few times. This sequence joins TRBV7-2 and TRBJ1-1; D possibly corresponds to TRBD1 (5 bases). Trimming took 7 bases from V and 1 from J, leaving 10 bases between them. This CDR3 has 13 amino acids. Germline V gene lookup returns CDR1 SGHTA and CDR2 FQGNSA. CDR3 residues: CASTSGQNTEAFF. The CDR3 DNA sequence: TGTGCCAGCACCTCAGGACAGAACACTGAAGCTTTCTTT.

V and J are TRBV5-4 and TRBJ1-2; D is possibly TRBD1 (5 bases). Trimming removed 4 bases at V and 4 bases at J, with 14 bases between. The CDR3 contains 14 residues. Germline V gene sequence: CDR1 SGHNT, CDR2 YYREEE (reference sequence). The chain's CDR3 is CASSGAVASYGYTF. CDR3 sequence (DNA): TGTGCCAGCAGCGGGGCGGTTGCATCCTATGGCTACACCTTC.

This chain uses TRBV29-1 with TRBJ1-2; 9 bases are shared with TRBD1. Germline-derived CDR1 and CDR2 are SQVTM and ANQGSEA. CDR3 size: 14 residues. V was pared by 7 bases and J by 8 bases, with 14 bases of the junction left unmatched. The CDR3 DNA reads TGCAGCGGTCGGACAGGGGAATCTTCTGCAGGCTACACCTTC. Translation gives CSGRTGESSAGYTF.

In DNA form, the CDR3 reads TGTGCCAGCAGCTTGGGTGTCCGGGGATGGCGCGGCAATCAGCCCCAGCATTTT. Amino acids: CASSLGVRGWRGNQPQHF. The gene calls are TRBV5-6 and TRBJ1-5; no definite D call. The V gene's germline CDR1 is SGHDT and CDR2 YYEEEE. This CDR3 is built from 18 residues. The V and J ends lost 0 bases and 2 bases respectively, with 18 bases between them.

The chain joins TRBV6-1 to TRBJ1-4; perhaps TRBD1 as D (5 bases). Germline V lookup: CDR1 MNHNS, CDR2 SASEGT. The CDR3 has 14 amino acids. Trimming shortened V by 3 bases and J by 6 bases, and 11 bases separated the two germline ends. The CDR3, as DNA: TGTGCCAGCAGTGAGGGGGGTTGGGATGAAAAACTGTTTTTT. It translates to CASSEGGWDEKLFF.

J is TRBJ1-5 and V is TRBV27, with TRBD1 as a possible D gene (5 bases). Trimming took off 3 bases at V and 0 bases at J, with 9 bases between the two ends. CDR1 MNHEY and CDR2 SMNVEV come from the germline V gene (reference sequence). The CDR3 runs to 15 residues. The CDR3 reads CASSLGGYSNQPQHF. The CDR3 DNA follows: TGTGCCAGCAGTTTGGGGGGGTATAGCAATCAGCCCCAGCATTTT.

In DNA form, the CDR3 reads TGTGCCAGCAGCGTATCGCCAGCGGGGGGGGAGCAGTTCTTC. Translation: CASSVSPAGGEQFF. The chain couples TRBV9 to TRBJ2-1, with 10 bases matching TRBD2. This CDR3 contains 14 residues. With V trimmed by 1 base and J by 10 bases, 5 bases remained unmatched. Per germline, CDR1 SGDLS and CDR2 YYNGEE.

A single count supports this clone. This chain links TRBV11-3 with TRBJ1-4; no firm D call. Trimming removed 0 bases at V and 8 bases at J, with 4 bases between. The length of the CDR3 is 12 residues. The germline CDR1 and CDR2 sequences are SGHNT and YENEEA. The CDR3, as DNA: TGTGCCAGCAGCTTAGAGGGGGAAAAACTGTTTTTT. It is translated as CASSLEGEKLFF.